Each of the 25 T cell receptor beta chains below was sequenced from the same sample in a study of cytomegalovirus exposure and HLA in healthy donors. The PCR had 60 Vbeta and 13 Jbeta primers. The table came from immunoSEQ multiplex PCR; TCRdb's copy has only in-frame clones and leaves some out. The sample lists about 160,000 clones; approximately 85% were seen once. Sequenced sample: PBMCs. The receptor source for this set is a girl aged 2 to 10 in good health and CMV-seropositive.

In DNA form, the CDR3 reads TGCGCCAGCAGCTTGGGCAGGGATGGCTACACCTTC. Its translation: CASSLGRDGYTF. V gene TRBV5-1 combines with J gene TRBJ1-2; D is possibly TRBD1 (5 bases). The CDR3 is 12 residues long. Between the trimmed V and J ends, which lost 0 bases and 6 bases, there was a span of 6 bases. From germline, CDR1 is SGHRS and CDR2 YFSETQ.

This clone was seen only once. The genes are TRBV9 and TRBJ2-2; possibly TRBD2 for D (5 bases). The CDR3 contains 15 residues. V was shortened by 3 bases and J by 3 bases, with 12 bases between the two germline ends. Germline V lookup: CDR1 SGDLS, CDR2 YYNGEE. CDR3: CASSDSTTYTGELFF. The CDR3 nucleotides read TGTGCCAGCAGCGACTCGACTACCTACACCGGGGAGCTGTTTTTT.

This clone has only one observation. The rearrangement joins TRBV15 to TRBJ1-1; D is possibly TRBD1 (5 bases). CDR1 and CDR2 from the germline V gene are LNHNV and YYDKDF (reference sequence). The CDR3 extends over 15 amino acids. Trimming left V 1 base short and J 1 base short, with 10 bases between. This CDR3 is CATSRGWGTNTEAFF. The CDR3, as DNA: TGTGCCACCAGCAGAGGTTGGGGCACGAACACTGAAGCTTTCTTT.

J is TRBJ2-7 and V is TRBV2, with 12 bases fitting TRBD2. Germline CDR1 and CDR2: SNHLY and FYNNEI. J lost 4 bases, V lost 4 bases, and 2 bases had no gene match. The CDR3 is made up of 14 amino acids. CDR3 protein: CASSGTSGTYEQYF. Written as DNA, the CDR3 is TGTGCCAGCAGTGGGACTAGCGGGACGTACGAGCAGTACTTC. The full variable domain, completed using reference TRBV2 and TRBJ2-7, is EPEVTQTPSHQVTQMGQEVILRCVPISNHLYFYWYRQILGQKVEFLVSFYNNEISEKSEIFDDQFSVERPDGSNFTLKIRSTKLEDSAMYFCASSGTSGTYEQYFGPGTRLTVT.

The CDR3: CASSLPTEPLYGYTF. The CDR3 bases are TGTGCCAGCAGTTTACCCACAGAACCCCTCTATGGCTACACCTTC. V is TRBV28 and J is TRBJ1-2; D uncertain. Germline CDR1 reads MDHEN; CDR2 reads SYDVKM. The CDR3 extends over 15 amino acids. Trimming removed 2 bases at V and 4 bases at J, with 14 bases between.

The chain carries TRBV7-9 and TRBJ2-7; a possible D gene is TRBD2 (6 bases). This CDR3 has 17 residues. Trimming left V 0 bases short and J 0 bases short, with 15 bases between. From germline, CDR1 is SEHNR and CDR2 FQNEAQ (reference sequence). The CDR3 sequence: CASSLASPAGLSYEQYF. In DNA, the CDR3 is TGTGCCAGCAGCTTAGCCTCCCCAGCGGGTCTCTCCTACGAGCAGTACTTC.

The rearrangement links TRBV5-1 to TRBJ2-7, with a weak D call TRBD1 (5 bases). V shed 3 bases and J shed 2 bases, with 9 bases lying between them. The CDR3 covers 13 residues. Germline CDR1 and CDR2: SGHRS and YFSETQ. For the CDR3, the DNA is TGCGCCAGCAGCTGGGGCCAGACCTACGAGCAGTACTTC. It encodes CASSWGQTYEQYF.

The CDR3 here is CASSPYRGHYEQYF. As DNA, the CDR3 is TGTGCCAGCAGCCCTTACAGGGGGCACTACGAGCAGTACTTC. J is TRBJ2-7 and V is TRBV14, with 9 bases aligning to TRBD1. CDR1 is SGHDN and CDR2 is FVKESK in the germline V gene. J was trimmed by 3 bases and V by 4 bases; bases with no gene match: 4. The CDR3 length is 14 residues.

This clone was counted a few times. The chain couples TRBV4-1 to TRBJ2-7; D unresolved. With 4 bases removed from V and 0 bases from J, the gap between germline ends came to 7 bases. The CDR3 sequence is 13 residues long. CDR1 is MGHRA and CDR2 is YSYEKL in the germline V gene. The CDR3 reads CASSPSTSYEQYF. The DNA of the CDR3 is TGCGCCAGCAGCCCTTCTACCTCCTACGAGCAGTACTTC.

J is TRBJ2-3 and V is TRBV30; maybe TRBD2 (5 bases). The CDR3 has 13 amino acids. CDR1 is GTSNPN and CDR2 is SVGIG in the germline V gene (reference sequence). CDR3 protein: CASSGERTDTQYF. Here the CDR3 DNA reads TGTGCTTCCTCCGGGGAAAGGACAGATACGCAGTATTTT.

The chain couples TRBV5-1 to TRBJ2-2; TRBD1 might be the D (5 bases). Germline V gene data show CDR1 as SGHRS and CDR2 as YFSETQ. V lost 4 bases and J lost 4, with 11 bases in between. The CDR3 consists of 14 residues. In DNA, the CDR3 is TGCGCCAGCAGCGCGGACACTACCACCGGGGAGCTGTTTTTT. Amino acid sequence: CASSADTTTGELFF.

This clone came up once. The gene calls are TRBV7-3 and TRBJ1-1; D possibly corresponds to TRBD1 (6 bases). Germline CDR1 reads SGHTA; CDR2 reads FQGTGA. The CDR3 contains 17 residues. Between the trimmed V and J ends, which lost 1 base and 0 bases, there was a span of 15 bases. In DNA form, the CDR3 reads TGTGCCAGCAGCTTAAGACCAACGACAGGATTGAACACTGAAGCTTTCTTT. Its translation is CASSLRPTTGLNTEAFF.

To note about this clone: Other nucleotide sequences from this sample produce the same CDR3. The rearrangement links TRBV5-1 to TRBJ2-7, with 9 bases that match TRBD1. The length of the CDR3 is 14 residues. Germline loops: CDR1 SGHRS, CDR2 YFSETQ. V shed 4 bases, J shed 3 bases, and the junction held 5 bases outside the gene matches. CDR3 amino acids: CASSRGQGGYEQYF. The CDR3, as DNA: TGCGCCAGCAGCCGGGGACAGGGCGGCTACGAGCAGTACTTC.

The V and J genes are TRBV15 and TRBJ2-1, with D possibly matching TRBD2 (6 bases). CDR3 size: 16 residues. V shed 0 bases and J shed 2 bases, with 11 bases lying between them. The germline gives CDR1 LNHNV, CDR2 YYDKDF (reference sequence). The chain's CDR3 is CATSRDRRGTYNEQFF. CDR3 nucleotides: TGTGCCACCAGCAGAGATCGGAGGGGAACCTACAATGAGCAGTTCTTC.

Here the CDR3 DNA reads TGTGCCAGCAGTGCCATTTCTCGGGTCGGGGCCAACGTCCTGACTTTC. Translation: CASSAISRVGANVLTF. The chain links TRBV6-1 to TRBJ2-6; D call uncertain. Trimming left V 4 bases short and J 4 bases short, with 14 bases between. The germline CDR1 and CDR2 sequences are MNHNS and SASEGT. The CDR3 is 16 amino acids.

The chain couples TRBV2 to TRBJ1-4; TRBD1 agrees at 10 bases. V was pared by 8 bases and J by 6 bases, with 9 bases of the junction left unmatched. Germline V gene lookup returns CDR1 SNHLY and CDR2 FYNNEI. The CDR3 is 15 residues long. In DNA, the CDR3 is TGTGCCAGCTTTCGCCCCGGACAGGGGGATGAAAAACTGTTTTTT. It is translated as CASFRPGQGDEKLFF.

The chain recombines TRBV4-1 with TRBJ2-3; tentatively, D is TRBD2 (6 bases). The germline V gene has CDR1 MGHRA and CDR2 YSYEKL. This CDR3 contains 15 residues. V was trimmed by 1 base and J by 4 bases, leaving 12 bases between them. The CDR3 nucleotides are TGCGCCAGCAGCCAAGCAACGGGACTGGCAGATACGCAGTATTTT. Encoded protein: CASSQATGLADTQYF.

The gene calls are TRBV30 and TRBJ1-5; maybe TRBD1 (5 bases). The germline V gene has CDR1 GTSNPN and CDR2 SVGIG (reference sequence). The ends were cut back, 0 bases at V and 7 bases at J, with 13 bases in the middle. CDR3 length: 14 amino acids. The CDR3 coding sequence is TGTGCCTGGAGTGTAGGCGGGGCAAGACAGCCCCAGCATTTT. Residues: CAWSVGGARQPQHF.

The V call is TRBV5-1, the J call TRBJ2-5; weak D call: TRBD1 (5 bases). The CDR3 consists of 16 residues. Trimming shortened V by 0 bases and J by 5 bases, and 17 bases separated the two germline ends. Germline-derived CDR1 and CDR2 are SGHRS and YFSETQ. DNA of the CDR3: TGCGCCAGCAGCTTGGATGGGCGGCAGGGAACCGAGACCCAGTACTTC. Its translation is CASSLDGRQGTETQYF.

This clone has a single count. Different DNA sequences within this sample yield the same CDR3. This chain connects TRBV5-1 to TRBJ2-2, with TRBD2 identical over 8 bases. CDR1 is SGHRS, CDR2 YFSETQ, per germline. This CDR3 contains 15 residues. Losses at the gene ends were 4 bases for V and 5 bases for J; bases not matched to a gene: 7. Written as DNA, the CDR3 is TGCGCCAGCAGCCCAAGCGGGAGACGTACCGGGGAGCTGTTTTTT. Translation gives CASSPSGRRTGELFF.

The gene calls are TRBV11-2 and TRBJ2-1, with a weak D call TRBD2 (5 bases). Germline V gene sequence: CDR1 SGHAT, CDR2 FQNNGV. The CDR3 is 18 residues long. V lost 5 bases, J lost 0 bases, and 20 bases lay in between. This CDR3 reads CASSLAGSGRSSYNEQFF. In DNA form, the CDR3 reads TGTGCCAGCAGCCTTGCCGGAAGCGGTAGGAGCTCCTACAATGAGCAGTTCTTC.

A remark on this clone: Within the sample, other DNA sequences also encode this same CDR3. This chain joins TRBV5-3 and TRBJ1-5, with D unresolved. TRBV5-3 is labeled an ORF, and its function is uncertain. The V end lost 3 bases, the J end lost 2 bases, and 24 bases lay between the germline ends. CDR3 length equals 19 residues. CDR3 residues: CARSSSPPPGRGCNQPQHF. The CDR3 DNA is TGTGCCAGAAGCTCCTCTCCCCCCCCGGGGAGAGGTTGCAATCAGCCCCAGCATTTT.

The chain is built from TRBV2 and TRBJ1-5; maybe TRBD1 (5 bases). The V and J ends lost 5 bases and 5 bases respectively, with 10 bases between them. Germline loops: CDR1 SNHLY, CDR2 FYNNEI. The CDR3 loop spans 13 amino acids. The CDR3 loop is CASSQGPDQPQHF. CDR3 coding DNA: TGTGCCAGCAGTCAGGGCCCCGATCAGCCCCAGCATTTT.

The rearrangement links TRBV7-9 to TRBJ2-5, with TRBD2 matching 8 bases. The V gene's germline CDR1 is SEHNR and CDR2 FQNEAQ (reference sequence). With V trimmed by 5 bases and J by 1 base, 3 bases remained unmatched. The CDR3 covers 14 residues. CDR3 in amino acids: CASSHLAGQETQYF. CDR3 bases: TGTGCCAGCAGCCATCTAGCGGGCCAAGAGACCCAGTACTTC.

The J gene is TRBJ2-3, the V gene TRBV28; D remains unclear. The CDR3 extends over 12 amino acids. Trimming removed 5 bases at V and 6 bases at J, with 9 bases between. The germline CDR1 and CDR2 sequences are MDHEN and SYDVKM. For the CDR3, the DNA is TGTGCCAGCAGTGCGAGTATGGATACGCAGTATTTT. Its translation is CASSASMDTQYF.